This paragraph reports one T cell receptor beta chain. This entry is derived from a study of Graves' ophthalmopathy and Graves' hyperthyroidism. Using RNA transcripts, the TCR beta CDR3 regions were amplified. RT-PCR in the first round used HTBI primers; a second-round multiplex PCR followed. MiXCR was run by TCRdb on the multiplex PCR reads, yielding one entry per CDR3 protein. The table lists 600,000 to 700,000 distinct CDR3 sequences, 35% to 50% of them singletons, with more than 2.5% in the top ten. With 5 bases clipped from V and 0 bases from J, the junction kept 6 bases outside the gene matches. CDR1 is LNHDA, CDR2 SQIVND, per germline (reference sequence). This CDR3 has 15 amino acids.

Sequenced sample: peripheral blood. The receptor was isolated from an adult man with Graves' ophthalmopathy. The chain is built from TRBV19 and TRBJ1-1; TRBD1 agrees at 7 bases. The chain's CDR3 is CASSPQTGLNTEAFF. For the CDR3, the DNA is TGTGCCAGTAGTCCACAGACAGGGCTGAACACTGAAGCTTTCTTT.